These T cell receptor beta chains were read from a single sample in a study of cytomegalovirus exposure and HLA in healthy donors. The protocol was immunoSEQ multiplex PCR, while the TCRdb copy is restricted to in-frame clones and leaves out a portion. There are more than 85,000 clones in the sample; less than 80% occur only once, and over 7% lies in the top ten. Sequencing was done on a sample of PBMCs. Source of these receptors: a woman aged 45-65 years in good health and CMV-seropositive. CDR3s include the opening cysteine and the closing phenylalanine or tryptophan. Fields, in order: clone size, J gene, D gene, V gene, CDR3 DNA, CDR3 protein. The D gene is left open where the match is weak. Clone sizes are given selectively: once, few, many, or a class where the clone is expanded.

size: .; J: TRBJ1-4; D: .; V: TRBV19; DNA: TGTGCCAGTAGTATATTGGGAGAGTCAGATGAAAAACTGTTTTTT; CDR3: CASSILGESDEKLFF
size: .; J: TRBJ2-7; D: .; V: TRBV6-5; DNA: TGTGCCAGCAGTTGGGGACTCGGCTACGAGCAGTACTTC; CDR3: CASSWGLGYEQYF
size: .; J: TRBJ2-1; D: .; V: TRBV9; DNA: TGTGCCAGCAGCGTAGGGCCTAGCAATGAGCAGTTCTTC; CDR3: CASSVGPSNEQFF
size: .; J: TRBJ1-1; D: .; V: TRBV5-1; DNA: TGCGCCAGCAGCTTGGCGGGAGGGACCACTGAAGCTTTCTTT; CDR3: CASSLAGGTTEAFF
size: .; J: TRBJ2-3; D: .; V: TRBV7-9; DNA: TGTGCCAGCAGCTTAGATCAGGGTACAGATACGCAGTATTTT; CDR3: CASSLDQGTDTQYF
size: once; J: TRBJ2-3; D: TRBD1; V: TRBV27; DNA: TGTGCCAGCAGTCCCGTTAAGGGACAGCCCACAGATACGCAGTATTTT; CDR3: CASSPVKGQPTDTQYF
size: .; J: TRBJ1-5; D: TRBD1; V: TRBV6-6; DNA: TGTGCCTCCTCCGGGACAGGCTTCAATCAGCCCCAGCATTTT; CDR3: CASSGTGFNQPQHF
size: .; J: TRBJ1-2; D: .; V: TRBV10-3; DNA: TGTGCCATCAGTGAGCTACAGGGTGGTGGCTACACCTTC; CDR3: CAISELQGGGYTF
size: .; J: TRBJ1-6; D: .; V: TRBV7-3; DNA: TGTGCCAGCAGCTTAACGGGGGGATCACCCCTCCACTTT; CDR3: CASSLTGGSPLHF
size: .; J: TRBJ2-2; D: .; V: TRBV11-3; DNA: TGTGCCAGCAGCTGGGGGGACGGGGAGCTGTTTTTT; CDR3: CASSWGDGELFF
size: .; J: TRBJ1-2; D: .; V: TRBV28; DNA: TGTGCCAGCAGGCCCGAGTATGGCTACACCTTC; CDR3: CASRPEYGYTF
size: .; J: TRBJ2-3; D: TRBD2; V: TRBV11-2; DNA: TGTGCCAGCAGCGCAGGGAACCGGGGACTAGCGGGTAATGCAGATACGCAGTATTTT; CDR3: CASSAGNRGLAGNADTQYF
size: .; J: TRBJ2-7; D: .; V: TRBV6-6; DNA: TGTGCCAGCTCGGGGAGGACCTACGAGCAGTACTTC; CDR3: CASSGRTYEQYF
size: .; J: TRBJ2-2; D: .; V: TRBV7-6; DNA: TGTGCCAGCAGCGTGGGACTCTACACCGGGGAGCTGTTTTTT; CDR3: CASSVGLYTGELFF
size: once; J: TRBJ2-5; D: TRBD2; V: TRBV5-1; DNA: TGCGCCAGCAGCTTAGCGGGAGGGCAAGAGACCCAGTACTTC; CDR3: CASSLAGGQETQYF
size: .; J: TRBJ2-7; D: TRBD1; V: TRBV6-4; DNA: TGTGCCAGCAGTACGGAACAGGGGGCCCAGCAGTACTTC; CDR3: CASSTEQGAQQYF
size: few; J: TRBJ2-4; D: .; V: TRBV4-1; DNA: TGCGCCAGCAGCCAAGATCCAAGAAGCGCTCTAGCCAAAAACATTCAGTACTTC; CDR3: CASSQDPRSALAKNIQYF
size: .; J: TRBJ2-3; D: .; V: TRBV5-4; DNA: TGTGCCAGCAGCTCCCAAAGATCAGCGGATACGCAGTATTTT; CDR3: CASSSQRSADTQYF
size: .; J: TRBJ2-2; D: .; V: TRBV10-3; DNA: TGTGCCATCAGTGACCCGGCGGGGAACACCGGGGAGCTGTTTTTT; CDR3: CAISDPAGNTGELFF
size: .; J: TRBJ1-5; D: .; V: TRBV15; DNA: TGTGCCACCAGCAGCCGGGGGGCGTTGGGTCAGCCCCAGCATTTT; CDR3: CATSSRGALGQPQHF
size: .; J: TRBJ2-5; D: TRBD1; V: TRBV5-4; DNA: TGTGCCAGCAGCTTGGCCGGACAGGGGCCAGAGACCCAGTACTTC; CDR3: CASSLAGQGPETQYF
size: .; J: TRBJ1-2; D: .; V: TRBV29-1; DNA: TGCAGTGCGCTCAAATCCCTGGGAGCATCCTATGGCTACACCTTC; CDR3: CSALKSLGASYGYTF
size: few; J: TRBJ2-7; D: TRBD2; V: TRBV11-2; DNA: TGTGCCAGCAGCCCCACTAGCGGGACCTACGAGCAGTACTTC; CDR3: CASSPTSGTYEQYF
size: .; J: TRBJ1-2; D: .; V: TRBV5-4; DNA: TGTGCCAGCAGCTTGGCTACTGACTATGGCTACACCTTC; CDR3: CASSLATDYGYTF
size: .; J: TRBJ2-3; D: .; V: TRBV7-2; DNA: TGTGCCAGCAGTACCATGAGCGGAACAGATACGCAGTATTTT; CDR3: CASSTMSGTDTQYF
size: .; J: TRBJ2-7; D: TRBD1; V: TRBV6-5; DNA: TGTGCCAGCAGGGGGACAGGGAGGGAGCAGTACTTC; CDR3: CASRGTGREQYF
size: .; J: TRBJ1-6; D: .; V: TRBV9; DNA: TGTGCCAGCAGCGTAGCTTCACAGGGTGGCTCACCCCTCCACTTT; CDR3: CASSVASQGGSPLHF
size: .; J: TRBJ2-3; D: TRBD2; V: TRBV10-3; DNA: TGTGCCATCAGTCCACTAGCGGGGAGCACAGATACGCAGTATTTT; CDR3: CAISPLAGSTDTQYF
size: .; J: TRBJ2-2; D: .; V: TRBV5-6; DNA: TGTGCCAGCAGCTCTACTAAAACCGGGGAGCTGTTTTTT; CDR3: CASSSTKTGELFF
size: .; J: TRBJ2-3; D: TRBD2; V: TRBV15; DNA: TGTGCCACCAGCGAGAGGAGGACTAGCGGCAATACGCAGTATTTT; CDR3: CATSERRTSGNTQYF
size: .; J: TRBJ2-3; D: TRBD2; V: TRBV7-2; DNA: TGTGCCAGCAGCTTTGGCGGGGGAGTTACGCAGTATTTT; CDR3: CASSFGGGVTQYF
size: .; J: TRBJ2-7; D: .; V: TRBV7-2; DNA: TGTGCCAGCAGCCCGACCCGGCCCGGGAGTGTGTACGAGCAGTACTTC; CDR3: CASSPTRPGSVYEQYF
size: few; J: TRBJ1-5; D: .; V: TRBV19; DNA: TGTGCCAGTAGGGGGGCAGGGGTTGCAGGCAATCAGCCCCAGCATTTT; CDR3: CASRGAGVAGNQPQHF